This T cell receptor (beta chain) is from a study of shared clonotypes between healthy human individuals. Whole-study results and caveats: Shared clonotypes: about 5.3% naive CD4, roughly 3.8% naive CD8, 2.3% memory CD4, approximately 0.41% memory CD8. A limitation of the genetic and exposure-history diversity represented arose from few donors.

Germline V CDR1 and CDR2: KGHSH, LQKENI. The V and J ends lost 6 bases and 4 bases respectively, with 13 bases between them. The CDR3 has 14 amino acids. Regarding this clone: No antigen is known for it.

Generated by immunoSEQ multiplex PCR, the TCRdb table keeps only in-frame clones and is missing some. The data hold approximately 1,500,000 clones, with 98% observed a single time. This receptor was obtained from a man aged 25 to 40 in good health. Input material: naive CD4+ T cells sorted from blood. Subset of the sample: CD45RA+ positively selected. The rearrangement joins TRBV18 to TRBJ1-5; the D gene is possibly TRBD1 (5 bases). The CDR3 here is CASSHGQPNQPQHF. The CDR3 bases are TGTGCCAGCTCCCACGGACAACCGAATCAGCCCCAGCATTTT.